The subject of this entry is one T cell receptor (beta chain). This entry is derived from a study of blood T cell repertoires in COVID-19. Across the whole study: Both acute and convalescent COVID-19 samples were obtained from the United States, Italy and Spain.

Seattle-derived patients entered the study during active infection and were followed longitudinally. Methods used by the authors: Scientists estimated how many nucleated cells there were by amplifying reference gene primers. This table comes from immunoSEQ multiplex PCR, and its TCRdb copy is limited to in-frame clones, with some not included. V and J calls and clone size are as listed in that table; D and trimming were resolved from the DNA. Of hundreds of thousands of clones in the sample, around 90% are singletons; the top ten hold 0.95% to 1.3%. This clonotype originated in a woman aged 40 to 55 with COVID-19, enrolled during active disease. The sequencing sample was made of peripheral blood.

DNA for the CDR3: TGTGCCAGCAGCTTAGCGCTATTAGGGGTTTCGGAGGGAAACATTCAGTACTTC. Translating it yields CASSLALLGVSEGNIQYF. The rearrangement joins TRBV7-2 to TRBJ2-4; a possible D gene is TRBD2 (6 bases). Germline V gene sequence: CDR1 SGHTA, CDR2 FQGNSA. Trimming shortened V by 0 bases and J by 6 bases, and 21 bases separated the two germline ends. This CDR3 spans 18 amino acids.